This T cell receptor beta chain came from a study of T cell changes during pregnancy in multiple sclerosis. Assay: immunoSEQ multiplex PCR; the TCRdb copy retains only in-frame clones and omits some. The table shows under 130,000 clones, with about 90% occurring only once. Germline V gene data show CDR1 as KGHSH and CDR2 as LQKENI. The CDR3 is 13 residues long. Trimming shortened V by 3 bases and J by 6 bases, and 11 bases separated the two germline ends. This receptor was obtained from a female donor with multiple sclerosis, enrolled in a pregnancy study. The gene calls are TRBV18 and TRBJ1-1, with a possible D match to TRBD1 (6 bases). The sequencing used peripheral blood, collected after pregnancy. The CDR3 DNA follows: TGTGCCAGCTCACCTCGGACAGACGCTGAAGCTTTCTTT. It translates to CASSPRTDAEAFF.